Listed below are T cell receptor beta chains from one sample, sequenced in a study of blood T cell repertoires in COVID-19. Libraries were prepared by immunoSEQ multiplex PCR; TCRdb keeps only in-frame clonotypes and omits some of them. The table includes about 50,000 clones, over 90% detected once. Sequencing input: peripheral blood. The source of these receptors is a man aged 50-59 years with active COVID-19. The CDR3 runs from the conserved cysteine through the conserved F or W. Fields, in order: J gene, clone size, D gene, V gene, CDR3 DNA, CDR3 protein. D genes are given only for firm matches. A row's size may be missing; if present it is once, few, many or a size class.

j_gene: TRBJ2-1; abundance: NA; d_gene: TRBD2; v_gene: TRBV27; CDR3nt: TGTGCCAGCAGCCCCCTCGGACTAGCGGAGGGCCATGAGCAGTTCTTC; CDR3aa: CASSPLGLAEGHEQFF
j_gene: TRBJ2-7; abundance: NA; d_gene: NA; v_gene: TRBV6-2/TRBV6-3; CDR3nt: TGTGCCAGCAGTTACTCGAATTTCCCAGAATACTACGAGCAGTACTTC; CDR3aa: CASSYSNFPEYYEQYF
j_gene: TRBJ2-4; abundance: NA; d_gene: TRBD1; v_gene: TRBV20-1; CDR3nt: TGCAGTGCTAGTAGTCCGGGACAGGGAGGGAACATTCAGTACTTC; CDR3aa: CSASSPGQGGNIQYF
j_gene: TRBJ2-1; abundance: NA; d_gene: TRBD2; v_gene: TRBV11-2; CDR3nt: TGTGCCAGCAGCACTAGCGGGGGGGCCCTTAATGAGCAGTTCTTC; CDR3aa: CASSTSGGALNEQFF
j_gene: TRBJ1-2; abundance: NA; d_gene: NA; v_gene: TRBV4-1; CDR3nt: TGCGCCAGCAGCCAAGAGGGGGGGCTTCGTTCTAACTATGGCTACACCTTC; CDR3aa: CASSQEGGLRSNYGYTF
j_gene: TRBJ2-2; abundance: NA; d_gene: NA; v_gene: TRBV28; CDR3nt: TGTGCCAGCAGTTCGGGACAAATCTACACCGGGGAGCTGTTTTTT; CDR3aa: CASSSGQIYTGELFF
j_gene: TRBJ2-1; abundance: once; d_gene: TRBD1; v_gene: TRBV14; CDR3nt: TGTGCCAGCAGCCAAGAGGACAGGGACCAGTTCTTC; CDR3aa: CASSQEDRDQFF
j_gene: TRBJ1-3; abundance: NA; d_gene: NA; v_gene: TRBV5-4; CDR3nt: TGTGCCAGCAGCGGGGGGACTTCTGGAAACACCATATATTTT; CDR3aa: CASSGGTSGNTIYF
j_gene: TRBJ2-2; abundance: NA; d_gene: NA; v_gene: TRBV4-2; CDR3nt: TGTGCCAGCAGCCAAGGGTGGGGGCCGAACACCGGGGAGCTGTTTTTT; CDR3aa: CASSQGWGPNTGELFF
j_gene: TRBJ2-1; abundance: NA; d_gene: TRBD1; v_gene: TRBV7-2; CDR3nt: TGTGCCAGCAGCGAACCCGGGACAGGGACGAATGAGCAGTTCTTC; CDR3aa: CASSEPGTGTNEQFF
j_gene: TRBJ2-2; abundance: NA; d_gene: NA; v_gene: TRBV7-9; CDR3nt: TGTGCCAGCAGCTTAGTCAGGGGCGGGGAGCTGTTTTTT; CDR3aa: CASSLVRGGELFF
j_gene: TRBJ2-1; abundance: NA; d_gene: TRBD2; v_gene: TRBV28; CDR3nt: TGTGCCAGCAGCCTAGCGGGGTTCTCCTACAATGAGCAGTTCTTC; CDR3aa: CASSLAGFSYNEQFF
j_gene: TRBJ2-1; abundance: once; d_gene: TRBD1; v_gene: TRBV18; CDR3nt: TGTGCCAGCTCCCTAGGGGGACAGGGTCTTTACAATGAGCAGTTCTTC; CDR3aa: CASSLGGQGLYNEQFF
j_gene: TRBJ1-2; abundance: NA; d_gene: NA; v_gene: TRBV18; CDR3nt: TGTGCCAGCTCACCAACGGACTTGAGCTATGGCTACACCTTC; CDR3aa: CASSPTDLSYGYTF
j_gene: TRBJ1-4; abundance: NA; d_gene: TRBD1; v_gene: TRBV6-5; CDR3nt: TGTGCCACCTCTCTCGACAGGGGACGAGAAAAACTGTTTTTT; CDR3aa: CATSLDRGREKLFF
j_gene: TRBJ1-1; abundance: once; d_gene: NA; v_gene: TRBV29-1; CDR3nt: TGCAGCGGGCGGGGAGTCTCGAACACTGAAGCTTTCTTT; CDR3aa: CSGRGVSNTEAFF
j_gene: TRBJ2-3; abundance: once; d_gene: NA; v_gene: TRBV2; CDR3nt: TGTGCCAGCAGAGAAGGAGTCACAGATACGCAGTATTTT; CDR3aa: CASREGVTDTQYF
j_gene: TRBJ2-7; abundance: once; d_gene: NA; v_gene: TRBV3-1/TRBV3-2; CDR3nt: TGTGCCAGCAGCCAAGAGATTGGGGGGAGTGGCTACGAGCAGTACTTC; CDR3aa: CASSQEIGGSGYEQYF
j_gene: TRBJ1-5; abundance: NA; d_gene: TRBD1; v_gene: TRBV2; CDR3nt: TGTGCCAGCAGTGATTGGGACAGGGCTCAGCCCCAGCATTTT; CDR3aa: CASSDWDRAQPQHF
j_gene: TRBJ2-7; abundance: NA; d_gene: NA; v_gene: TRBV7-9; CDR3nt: TGTGCCAGCAGCTCCCAAACGATGGCTAGCGCGAGCTACGAGCAGTACTTC; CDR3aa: CASSSQTMASASYEQYF
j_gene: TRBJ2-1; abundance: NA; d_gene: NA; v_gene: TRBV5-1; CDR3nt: TGCGCCAGCAGCCCTACGACCTACAATGAGCAGTTCTTC; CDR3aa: CASSPTTYNEQFF
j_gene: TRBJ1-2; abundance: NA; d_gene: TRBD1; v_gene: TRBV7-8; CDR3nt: TGTGCCAGCAGCTTAGGGGACAGGAGTAACTATGGCTACACCTTC; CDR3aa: CASSLGDRSNYGYTF
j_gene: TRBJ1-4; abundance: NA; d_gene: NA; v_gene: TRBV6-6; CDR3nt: TGTGCCAGCAGTTACTCGACTACGGGCCGGAATGAAAAACTGTTTTTT; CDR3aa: CASSYSTTGRNEKLFF
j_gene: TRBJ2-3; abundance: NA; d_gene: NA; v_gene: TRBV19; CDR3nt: TGTGCCAGTTCGGAAGGTGGGCAGTACTTGGGTGATACGCAGTATTTT; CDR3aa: CASSEGGQYLGDTQYF
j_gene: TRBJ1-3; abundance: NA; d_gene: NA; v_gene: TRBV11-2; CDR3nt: TGTGCCAGCAGGGCCACGGGTGCTGGAAACACCATATATTTT; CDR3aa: CASRATGAGNTIYF
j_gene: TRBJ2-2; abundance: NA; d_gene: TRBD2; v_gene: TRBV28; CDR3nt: TGTGCCGGCGGGGGGGACCCATCAGGGACCGGGGAGCTGTTTTTT; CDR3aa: CAGGGDPSGTGELFF
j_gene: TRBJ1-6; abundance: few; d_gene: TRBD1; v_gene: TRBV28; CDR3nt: TGTGCCAGCAGTTCCCGGCCCAGGGGGGCCTCCTATAATTCACCCCTCCACTTT; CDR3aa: CASSSRPRGASYNSPLHF
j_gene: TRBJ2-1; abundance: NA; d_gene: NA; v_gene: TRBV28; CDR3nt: TGTGCCAGCAGTTCCTATGTGAATGAGCAGTTCTTC; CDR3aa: CASSSYVNEQFF
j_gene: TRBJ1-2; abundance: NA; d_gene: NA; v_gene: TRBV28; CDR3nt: TGTGCCAGCAGTTTCCCCCGCCGGGGCTACACCTTC; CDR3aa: CASSFPRRGYTF
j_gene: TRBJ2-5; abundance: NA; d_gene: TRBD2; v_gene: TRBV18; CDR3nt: TGTGCCAGCTCCCCGAGACTAGCGGGAGTCACGGGGTATCAAGAGACCCAGTACTTC; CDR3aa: CASSPRLAGVTGYQETQYF
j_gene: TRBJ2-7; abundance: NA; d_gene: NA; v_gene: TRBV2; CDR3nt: TGTGCCAGCAGGGTCAGGGGGGACTACGAGCAGTACTTC; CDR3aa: CASRVRGDYEQYF
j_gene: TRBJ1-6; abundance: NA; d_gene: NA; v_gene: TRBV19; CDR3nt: TGTGCCAGTAGTAAACCCCCCCTGCCCGGCGGGACCCTCCACTTT; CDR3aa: CASSKPPLPGGTLHF
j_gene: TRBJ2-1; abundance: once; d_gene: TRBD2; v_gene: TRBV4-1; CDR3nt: TGCGCCAGCAGCCACGCACTAGCGGGAGACGGGGATGAGCAGTTCTTC; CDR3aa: CASSHALAGDGDEQFF
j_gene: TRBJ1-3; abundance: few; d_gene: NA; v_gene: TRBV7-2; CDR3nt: TGTGCCAGCAGCTTAGACGGTGCATTGCGGAGCTCTGGAAACACCATATATTTT; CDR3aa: CASSLDGALRSSGNTIYF
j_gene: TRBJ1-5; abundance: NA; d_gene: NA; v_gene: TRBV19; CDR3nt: TGTGCCAGTAGTATAGGGACGCGGGGGGCCCAGCATTTT; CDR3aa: CASSIGTRGAQHF
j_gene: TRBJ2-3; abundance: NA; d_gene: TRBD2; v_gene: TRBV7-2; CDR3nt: TGTGCCAGCAGGAGCGGGGGGGGAGCAGATACGCAGTATTTT; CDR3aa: CASRSGGGADTQYF
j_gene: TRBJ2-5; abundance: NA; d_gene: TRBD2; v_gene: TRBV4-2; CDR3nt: TGTGCCAGCAGCCAAGATAGCCTAGCGGGAGGAGAGACCCAGTACTTC; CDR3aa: CASSQDSLAGGETQYF
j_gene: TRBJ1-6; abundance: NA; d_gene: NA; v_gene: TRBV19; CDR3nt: TGTGCCAGTAGTACCCAGGGTGGTAATTCACCCCTCCACTTT; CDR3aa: CASSTQGGNSPLHF
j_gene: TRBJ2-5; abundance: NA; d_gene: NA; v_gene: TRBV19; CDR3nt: TGTGCCAGCAGTTGGGGGCGAGGGGAGGAGACCCAGTACTTC; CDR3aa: CASSWGRGEETQYF
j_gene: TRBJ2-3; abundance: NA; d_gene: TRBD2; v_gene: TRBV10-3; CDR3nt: TGTGCCATCAGTGGGGGACTAGCGCCAGATACGCAGTATTTT; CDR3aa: CAISGGLAPDTQYF
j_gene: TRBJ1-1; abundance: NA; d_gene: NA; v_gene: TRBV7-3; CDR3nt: TGTGCCAGCAGCCAACAGGGGAACACTGAAGCTTTCTTT; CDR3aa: CASSQQGNTEAFF
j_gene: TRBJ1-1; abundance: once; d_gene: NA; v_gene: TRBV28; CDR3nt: TGTGCCAGCAGTTTGAGGGTGGGCACTGAAGCTTTCTTT; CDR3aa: CASSLRVGTEAFF
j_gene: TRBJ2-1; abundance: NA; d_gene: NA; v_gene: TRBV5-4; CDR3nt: TGTGCCAGCAGCTTGGTCCTAGCGACGGGTGAGCAGTTCTTC; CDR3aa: CASSLVLATGEQFF
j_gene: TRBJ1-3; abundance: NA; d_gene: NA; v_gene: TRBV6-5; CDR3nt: TGTGCCAGCAGGCCCAGGGGCAGGGATGGAAACACCATATATTTT; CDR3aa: CASRPRGRDGNTIYF
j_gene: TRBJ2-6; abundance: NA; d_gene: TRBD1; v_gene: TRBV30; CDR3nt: TGTGCCTGGAGTCGTATGACTTCCGGGACAGGGGGCGCTGGGGCCAACGTCCTGACTTTC; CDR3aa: CAWSRMTSGTGGAGANVLTF
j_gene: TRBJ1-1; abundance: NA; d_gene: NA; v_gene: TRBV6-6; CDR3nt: TGTGCCAGCAGTTACTCCGGGCAGGGCGAGGCTTTCTTT; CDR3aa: CASSYSGQGEAFF
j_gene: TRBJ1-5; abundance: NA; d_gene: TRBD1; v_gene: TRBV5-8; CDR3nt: TGTGCCAGCAGTCCTAGGACAGGGAATCAGCCCCAGCATTTT; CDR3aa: CASSPRTGNQPQHF
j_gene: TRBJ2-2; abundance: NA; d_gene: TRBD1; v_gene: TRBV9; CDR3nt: TGTGCCAGCAGCGCAACCCCGGGACAGGGCCTTTCCGGGGAGCTGTTTTTT; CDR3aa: CASSATPGQGLSGELFF
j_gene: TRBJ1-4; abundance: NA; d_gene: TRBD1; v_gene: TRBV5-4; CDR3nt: TGTGCCAGCAGTCATGGACAGGGAGGTTTTGCAACTAATGAAAAACTGTTTTTT; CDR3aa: CASSHGQGGFATNEKLFF
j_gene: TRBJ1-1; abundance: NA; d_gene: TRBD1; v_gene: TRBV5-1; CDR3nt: TGCGCCAGCAGCTCATCAGACAGGGAAAAAGCTTTCTTT; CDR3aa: CASSSSDREKAFF
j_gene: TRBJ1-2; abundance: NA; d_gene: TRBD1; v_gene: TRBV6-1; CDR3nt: TGTGCCAGCAGTGAAGGATTGACAGGGAACAGCTATGGCTACACCTTC; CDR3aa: CASSEGLTGNSYGYTF